Presented here are 32 T cell receptor beta chains from one specimen sequenced in a study of CD8+CD57+ T cells in acquired aplastic anemia. Genomic DNA templated the TCR beta VDJ and CDR3 profiling. TCRdb recomputed calls from the reads with MiXCR, one row per CDR3 protein. The table records about 150,000 distinct CDR3 sequences, 52% of them present only once. Patients included in sequencing had previously demonstrated CD8+CD57+ cell expansion by flow cytometry. The specimen was sorted CD4+, CD8+, or CD8+CD57+ T cells (not recorded which) from PBMCs. Every receptor here comes from a human donor with aplastic anemia.

Comments on this clonotype: A single base separates this from a much larger clone, so it may be a read error. V and J are TRBV20-1 and TRBJ2-1, with 9 bases identical to TRBD2. Germline CDR1 and CDR2: DFQATT and SNEGSKA (reference sequence). This CDR3 is built from 16 residues. This CDR3 reads CSARERGATSYNERFF. The CDR3 DNA reads TGCAGTGCCAGAGAGCGGGGGGCCACCTCCTACAATGAGCGGTTCTTC.

This clonotype was counted only a few times. The genes are TRBV29-1 and TRBJ1-2; TRBD1 matches 7 bases. Germline loops: CDR1 SQVTM, CDR2 ANQGSEA. The CDR3 extends over 15 amino acids. With 3 bases clipped from V and 2 bases from J, the junction kept 9 bases outside the gene matches. CDR3 in amino acids: CSVDSQGQSNYGYTF. The CDR3 region has the DNA TGCAGCGTTGATTCACAGGGACAGAGCAACTATGGCTACACCTTC.

J is TRBJ2-2 and V is TRBV20-1; 8 nucleotides agree with TRBD2. Germline trimming cut 3 bases from V and 5 bases from J; bases unmatched to any gene: 5. This CDR3 is built from 14 residues. Germline CDR1 DFQATT, CDR2 SNEGSKA (reference sequence). In DNA form, the CDR3 reads TGCAGTGCTAGCGGGAGGGCCAGTACCGGGGAGCTGTTTTTT. Translated, it gives CSASGRASTGELFF.

The chain is built from TRBV5-1 and TRBJ1-2, with 7 positions matching TRBD1. The length of the CDR3 is 16 residues. Germline V lookup: CDR1 SGHRS, CDR2 YFSETQ. Unmatched junction bases numbered 7, after V lost 0 bases and J lost 2 bases. The CDR3 here is CASSLGPATGNYGYTF. Here the CDR3 DNA reads TGCGCCAGCAGCTTGGGGCCGGCGACAGGGAACTATGGCTACACCTTC.

The chain links TRBV19 to TRBJ2-5; D might be TRBD1 (5 bases). This CDR3 has 14 residues. V lost 6 bases to trimming and J lost 5 bases, with 16 bases between them. Germline-derived CDR1 and CDR2 are LNHDA and SQIVND (reference sequence). CDR3: CASSRTYPVETQYF. The CDR3 DNA reads TGTGCCAGTAGCCGGACATATCCGGTCGAGACCCAGTACTTC.

This clonotype was found many times. V is TRBV19 and J is TRBJ2-3, with 10 bases that match TRBD2. Germline CDR1 reads LNHDA; CDR2 reads SQIVND (reference sequence). CDR3 size: 18 residues. V was clipped by 3 bases and J by 1 base; unmatched bases: 10. CDR3 in amino acids: CASSIKSGGAFGTDTQYF. The CDR3 DNA reads as TGTGCCAGTAGTATCAAGAGCGGGGGGGCATTTGGCACAGATACGCAGTATTTT.

This clonotype has ten or more counts. The chain couples TRBV29-1 to TRBJ1-1; D is possibly TRBD1 (6 bases). The CDR3 extends over 15 amino acids. Trimming pared 2 bases from V and 6 bases from J, leaving 19 bases between. Germline V CDR1 and CDR2: SQVTM, ANQGSEA. The CDR3 nucleotides read TGCAGCGTTGAATATGGGAACAGGGCTGTGTCTGAAGCTTTCTTT. The encoded protein is CSVEYGNRAVSEAFF.

This clonotype showed up many times. The chain is built from TRBV7-9 and TRBJ1-1; D unresolved. The CDR3 extends over 15 amino acids. The V and J ends lost 1 base and 0 bases respectively, with 9 bases between them. Germline CDR1 and CDR2: SEHNR and FQNEAQ (reference sequence). The CDR3 here is CASSLEADLNTEAFF. CDR3 DNA sequence: TGTGCCAGCAGCTTAGAGGCAGACCTGAACACTGAAGCTTTCTTT.

The CDR3 bases are TGTGCCAGTGCGCTCCCGGGACAGAATAATTCACCCCTCCACTTT. Amino acids: CASALPGQNNSPLHF. The rearrangement joins TRBV19 to TRBJ1-6, with TRBD1 identical over 7 bases. Germline V lookup: CDR1 LNHDA, CDR2 SQIVND (reference sequence). Losses at the gene ends were 8 bases for V and 5 bases for J; bases not matched to a gene: 9. This CDR3 is 15 amino acids long.

This sequence joins TRBV20-1 and TRBJ2-5, with 8 bases fitting TRBD2. Germline lookup yields CDR1 DFQATT and CDR2 SNEGSKA (reference sequence). The J segment lost 1 base and the V segment lost 6 bases, leaving 10 bases of the junction unmatched. This CDR3 contains 15 residues. The chain's CDR3 is CSAPWAGGIQETQYF. The CDR3 DNA sequence: TGCAGTGCCCCCTGGGCGGGGGGAATCCAAGAGACCCAGTACTTC.

The CDR3 protein is CATLSRTHTQYF. CDR3 DNA sequence: TGTGCCACCCTCAGTAGGACCCATACGCAGTATTTT. This sequence joins TRBV19 and TRBJ2-3; D is ambiguous. Per the germline V gene, CDR1 is LNHDA and CDR2 is SQIVND (reference sequence). The CDR3 has 12 residues. The V gene lost 10 bases and the J gene lost 7 bases, with 15 bases spanning the gap.

V is TRBV7-9 and J is TRBJ2-7; D perhaps matches TRBD2 (5 bases). This CDR3 contains 15 residues. Between the trimmed V and J ends, which lost 5 bases and 1 base, there was a span of 15 bases. The germline V gene encodes CDR1 SEHNR and CDR2 FQNEAQ (reference sequence). CDR3: CASSPTLSVSYEQYF. The CDR3 nucleotides read TGTGCCAGCAGCCCGACCCTTAGCGTATCCTACGAGCAGTACTTC.

This clonotype was recorded at least ten times. The chain joins TRBV4-3 to TRBJ2-2, with TRBD2 as a possible D gene (5 bases). In germline, CDR1 is LGHNA, CDR2 YSLEER. The CDR3 extends over 15 amino acids. V gave up 0 bases and J gave up 6 bases, with 11 bases separating them. This CDR3 is CASSQDRPGAGELFF. The CDR3 region has the DNA TGCGCCAGCAGCCAAGATCGGCCCGGGGCCGGGGAGCTGTTTTTT.

This clonotype was counted ten times or more. The V and J genes are TRBV7-9 and TRBJ1-1; 11 bases are shared with TRBD1. Germline values: CDR1 SEHNR, CDR2 FQNEAQ (reference sequence). This CDR3 is built from 14 residues. The CDR3 DNA reads as TGTGCTTCCCTCCTGGGACAGGGGGTGCCGCGAGCTTTCTTT. This encodes CASLLGQGVPRAFF.

This chain links TRBV10-3 with TRBJ2-1; D may be TRBD2 (7 bases). Looked up from germline, CDR1 is ENHRY and CDR2 is SYGVKD. The CDR3 is 15 amino acids. Trimming shortened V by 0 bases and J by 4 bases, and 10 bases separated the two germline ends. The CDR3 is CAISESRGGYNEQFF. CDR3 DNA sequence: TGTGCCATCAGTGAGTCGAGGGGGGGGTACAATGAGCAGTTCTTC.

This clonotype was picked up a small number of times. V and J are TRBV14 and TRBJ2-1; D may correspond to TRBD1 or TRBD2 (6 bases each). Trimming shortened V by 1 base and J by 6 bases, and 22 bases separated the two germline ends. In germline, CDR1 is SGHDN, CDR2 FVKESK. The CDR3 sequence is 18 residues long. The CDR3 DNA reads TGTGCCAGCAGCCAAGGACCCCCTTTTTCGGGGGCTCCCAATGAGCAGTTCTTC. It specifies CASSQGPPFSGAPNEQFF.

The chain has TRBV7-8 and TRBJ2-2, with D perhaps given as TRBD1 or TRBD2 (5 bases each). Germline lookup yields CDR1 SGHVS and CDR2 FQNEAQ. The CDR3 covers 12 residues. V was trimmed by 5 bases and J by 9 bases, leaving 10 bases between them. The CDR3 protein is CASSPGLRELFF. The CDR3 coding sequence is TGTGCCAGCAGCCCGGGGCTCAGGGAGCTGTTTTTT.

About this clonotype: This sequence may be a read error, since a much larger clone differs from it by one base. The chain employs TRBV5-1 and TRBJ1-2; tentatively, D is TRBD1 (6 bases). V lost 1 base, J lost 8 bases, and 15 bases lay in between. The germline V gene encodes CDR1 SGHRS and CDR2 YFSETQ. The CDR3 loop spans 14 amino acids. The CDR3 sequence: CASSLRGGIRGYTF. DNA for the CDR3: TGCGCCAGCAGCTTGAGGGGGGGTATAAGGGGCTACACCTTC.

Only one count was recorded for this clonotype. It may be a read error: a sequence one base away is much more abundant. The genes are TRBV6-6 and TRBJ2-1; tentatively, D is TRBD1 (7 bases). The CDR3 length is 14 residues. The V and J ends lost 5 bases and 9 bases respectively, with 17 bases between them. Germline CDR1 reads MNHNY; CDR2 reads SVGAGI (reference sequence). Here the CDR3 reads CASSAEGRGAEQFF. As DNA, the CDR3 is TGTGCCAGCAGTGCGGAAGGCAGGGGGGCTGAGCAGTTCTTC.

The chain carries TRBV19 and TRBJ1-5; no reliable D call. The V and J ends lost 3 bases and 0 bases respectively, with 6 bases between them. The CDR3 runs to 14 residues. The germline gives CDR1 LNHDA, CDR2 SQIVND (reference sequence). The CDR3 spells CASSMVDSNQPQHF. CDR3 coding DNA: TGTGCCAGTAGTATGGTGGATAGCAATCAGCCCCAGCATTTT. The variable domain in full, with the rest retrieved from reference TRBV19 and TRBJ1-5, is DGGITQSPKYLFRKEGQNVTLSCEQNLNHDAMYWYRQDPGQGLRLIYYSQIVNDFQKGDIAEGYSVSREKKESFPLTVTSAQKNPTAFYLCASSMVDSNQPQHFGDGTRLSIL.

The chain uses TRBV7-2 and TRBJ2-1; 12 positions match TRBD2. CDR3 length equals 16 residues. Germline V gives CDR1 SGHTA, CDR2 FQGNSA. V lost 4 bases, J lost 8 bases, and 9 bases stayed unmatched. The CDR3 sequence: CASSYALAGGPDEQFF. The DNA of the CDR3 is TGTGCCAGCAGCTATGCGCTAGCGGGGGGGCCGGATGAGCAGTTCTTC.

The rearrangement links TRBV19 to TRBJ1-6; D is ambiguous. Germline V gene data show CDR1 as LNHDA and CDR2 as SQIVND (reference sequence). V lost 9 bases to trimming and J lost 7 bases, with 13 bases between them. The CDR3 sequence is 13 residues long. The CDR3 spells CASSAGMNSPLHF. CDR3 DNA sequence: TGTGCCAGCAGCGCCGGGATGAATTCACCCCTCCACTTT.

The chain couples TRBV6-1 to TRBJ2-1; 7 bases fit TRBD1. Germline V gives CDR1 MNHNS, CDR2 SASEGT. The junction had 8 bases not matched to a gene; V was cut back by 4 bases and J by 5 bases. CDR3 size: 15 residues. This chain's CDR3 is CASSGARGFDNEQFF. DNA for the CDR3: TGTGCCAGCAGTGGGGCCAGGGGGTTCGACAATGAGCAGTTCTTC.

This clonotype was seen many times. The chain links TRBV7-6 to TRBJ2-3; no definite D call. Germline V gene lookup returns CDR1 SGHVS and CDR2 FNYEAQ. The CDR3 has 15 residues. V was trimmed by 0 bases and J by 6 bases, leaving 13 bases between them. This CDR3 reads CASSLAPLPDDTQYF. Written as DNA, the CDR3 is TGTGCCAGCAGCTTAGCCCCCCTTCCTGATGATACGCAGTATTTT.

This clonotype was seen more than once but under ten times. The CDR3 here is CASRQRANSPLHF. The CDR3 nucleotides are TGTGCCAGCCGACAGAGGGCTAATTCACCCCTCCACTTT. This sequence joins TRBV7-6 and TRBJ1-6; a possible D gene is TRBD1 (5 bases). Germline lookup yields CDR1 SGHVS and CDR2 FNYEAQ. Trimming took off 8 bases at V and 6 bases at J, with 11 bases between the two ends. The CDR3 runs to 13 residues.

This clonotype was detected ten times or more. This chain uses TRBV7-6 with TRBJ1-1; no firm D call. Trimming took 5 bases from V and 7 from J, leaving 23 bases between them. The CDR3 contains 16 residues. Germline CDR1 is SGHVS and CDR2 is FNYEAQ. In DNA, the CDR3 is TGTGCCAGCAGCAGCCTAGGGTCCCACAGCCGGATTGAAGCTTTCTTT. Amino acid sequence: CASSSLGSHSRIEAFF.

The rearrangement uses TRBV9 and TRBJ1-2, with 7 bases fitting TRBD1. J gave up 6 bases and V 5 bases, and 4 bases lay outside the gene matches. Per germline, CDR1 SGDLS and CDR2 YYNGEE. The CDR3 sequence is 12 residues long. The CDR3 DNA sequence: TGTGCCAGCAGTACCGGACAGGATGGCTACACCTTC. This gives the protein CASSTGQDGYTF. The full variable domain, completed using reference TRBV9 and TRBJ1-2, is DSGVTQTPKHLITATGQRVTLRCSPRSGDLSVYWYQQSLDQGLQFLIQYYNGEERAKGNILERFSAQQFPDLHSELNLSSLELGDSALYFCASSTGQDGYTFGSGTRLTVV.

This clonotype was seen more than once but under ten times. The chain employs TRBV18 and TRBJ1-1; possibly TRBD1 for D (6 bases). Germline CDR1 reads KGHSH; CDR2 reads LQKENI. The CDR3 has 14 residues. V lost 2 bases and J lost 6, with 13 bases in between. This chain's CDR3 is CASSPVQGGPEAFF. The CDR3 DNA sequence: TGTGCCAGCTCACCAGTTCAAGGGGGGCCTGAAGCTTTCTTT.

The chain carries TRBV19 and TRBJ2-4, with TRBD2 matching 7 bases. This CDR3 comprises 17 residues. Germline V lookup: CDR1 LNHDA, CDR2 SQIVND (reference sequence). The trim removed 7 bases at V and 0 bases at J, leaving 12 bases unmatched. CDR3 amino acids: CASTNGSGALAKNIQYF. CDR3 bases: TGTGCCAGTACAAATGGGAGCGGGGCTCTAGCCAAAAACATTCAGTACTTC. The full variable domain, rest sourced from reference TRBV19 and TRBJ2-4, is DGGITQSPKYLFRKEGQNVTLSCEQNLNHDAMYWYRQDPGQGLRLIYYSQIVNDFQKGDIAEGYSVSREKKESFPLTVTSAQKNPTAFYLCASTNGSGALAKNIQYFGAGTRLSVL.

This rearrangement joins TRBV20-1 to TRBJ2-7; the match to TRBD2 covers 15 bases. The J call could be wrong; TRBJ2-5 is a better fit for the DNA end. The CDR3 is made up of 15 amino acids. Germline assignment: CDR1 DFQATT and CDR2 SNEGSKA (reference sequence). The CDR3 here is CSARTSGGAVETQYF. CDR3 DNA sequence: TGCAGTGCAAGGACTAGCGGGGGGGCTGTAGAGACCCAGTACTTC.

This clonotype was seen more than once but under ten times. This may arise from a read error, as a much more abundant clone is one base away. The V and J genes are TRBV11-2 and TRBJ2-7, with 7 bases identical to TRBD2. This CDR3 comprises 14 residues. From germline, CDR1 is SGHAT and CDR2 FQNNGV. CDR3: CASSFGGGPYGQYF. CDR3 coding DNA: TGTGCCAGCAGCTTTGGGGGGGGACCCTACGGGCAGTACTTC.

This clonotype was detected many times. In DNA form, the CDR3 reads TGTGCCAGCAGCTTAGCGAATTCCGATGGCTACACCTTC. Its protein product is CASSLANSDGYTF. J is TRBJ1-2 and V is TRBV7-9; D unresolved. V gave up 0 bases and J gave up 6 bases, with 8 bases separating them. Per germline, CDR1 SEHNR and CDR2 FQNEAQ (reference sequence). The CDR3 contains 13 residues.